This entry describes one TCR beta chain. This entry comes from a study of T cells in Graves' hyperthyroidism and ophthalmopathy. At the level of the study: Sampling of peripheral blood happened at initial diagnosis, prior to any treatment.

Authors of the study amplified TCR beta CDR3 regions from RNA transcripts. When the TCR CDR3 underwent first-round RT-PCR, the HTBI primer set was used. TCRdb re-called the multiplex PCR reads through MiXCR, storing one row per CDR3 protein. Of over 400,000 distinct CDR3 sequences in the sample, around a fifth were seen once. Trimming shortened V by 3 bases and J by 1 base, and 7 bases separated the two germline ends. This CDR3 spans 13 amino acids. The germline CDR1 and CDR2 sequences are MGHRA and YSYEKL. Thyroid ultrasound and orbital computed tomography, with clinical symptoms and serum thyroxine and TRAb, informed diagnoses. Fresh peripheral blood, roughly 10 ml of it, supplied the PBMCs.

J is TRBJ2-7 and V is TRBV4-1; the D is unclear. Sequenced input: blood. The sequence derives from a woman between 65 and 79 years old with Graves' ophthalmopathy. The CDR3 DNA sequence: TGCGCCAGCAGCCATCTAGGGTCCTACGAGCAGTACTTC. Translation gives CASSHLGSYEQYF.